The clone carrying this T cell receptor beta chain appeared a few times. Its specificity is unknown. Germline V gene lookup returns CDR1 ENHRY and CDR2 SYGVKD. The CDR3 sequence is 13 residues long. V was pared by 2 bases and J by 2 bases, with 6 bases between. The sample belongs to a study of response to subunit inactivated influenza vaccine. Notes on the study in general: Authors suggested seasonal influenza vaccinations each recruit few new T cells.

TCRdb ran MiXCR on the RT-PCR reads and lists one entry per CDR3 protein. The sample has some 500,000 distinct CDR3 sequences, 13% seen once. This chain links TRBV10-3 with TRBJ2-5; D is uncertain. This receptor was identified in a man aged 50 to 59 who received an inactivated influenza vaccine. Here the sequenced sample was PBMCs from blood, taken 40 to 50 days after vaccination. Here the CDR3 reads CAISERLQETQYF. The CDR3 nucleotides are TGTGCCATCAGTGAGAGGTTACAAGAGACCCAGTACTTC.